Following are 20 T cell receptor beta chains from one sample sequenced in a study of blood T cell repertoires in COVID-19. Method: immunoSEQ multiplex PCR; TCRdb's copy keeps in-frame clones and lacks some. The sample gives roughly 84,000 clones, around four fifths of which show up once; about 18% is in the top ten. The material sequenced was peripheral blood. All receptors derive from a man of 80 years or more with active or convalescent COVID-19.

The V gene is TRBV19, the J gene TRBJ1-1, with 7 bases matching TRBD1. Unmatched junction bases numbered 2, after V lost 1 base and J lost 0 bases. The CDR3 spans 15 residues. Germline loops: CDR1 LNHDA, CDR2 SQIVND (reference sequence). The CDR3 coding sequence is TGTGCCAGTAGTATAGCAGGGGGATTGAACACTGAAGCTTTCTTT. It specifies CASSIAGGLNTEAFF.

The chain has TRBV5-1 and TRBJ2-1, with a weak D call TRBD2 (5 bases). Trimming removed 4 bases from V and 9 bases from J, with 17 bases in between. In germline, CDR1 is SGHRS, CDR2 YFSETQ. The CDR3 is made up of 14 amino acids. CDR3 coding DNA: TGCGCCAGCAGCCCCTCGGCGGTAGGGAGTGAGCAGTTCTTC. Translation: CASSPSAVGSEQFF.

This chain joins TRBV2 and TRBJ2-4, with no clear D. Trimming removed 4 bases at V and 7 bases at J, with 11 bases between. CDR3 size: 13 residues. CDR1 SNHLY and CDR2 FYNNEI come from the germline V gene. The CDR3 nucleotides are TGTGCCAGCAGTGGAATGGTCAGGAACATTCAGTACTTC. Protein product: CASSGMVRNIQYF.

CDR3 in amino acids: CSASGQHYSGANVLTF. Here the CDR3 DNA reads TGCAGTGCTAGTGGACAGCACTACTCTGGGGCCAACGTCCTGACTTTC. This chain joins TRBV20-1 and TRBJ2-6, with D possibly matching TRBD1 (6 bases). The V and J ends lost 3 bases and 0 bases respectively, with 12 bases between them. The CDR3 is made up of 16 amino acids. CDR1 and CDR2 (germline): DFQATT, SNEGSKA (reference sequence).

J is TRBJ2-1 and V is TRBV11-3; 7 bases are shared with TRBD2. The CDR3 consists of 15 residues. The germline CDR1 and CDR2 sequences are SGHNT and YENEEA. The V and J ends lost 5 bases and 7 bases, in that order; junction bases with no gene match: 11. Written as DNA, the CDR3 is TGTGCCAGCAGCCCCCGCCGGGGGGTAACGAATGAGCAGTTCTTC. Its protein is CASSPRRGVTNEQFF.

The CDR3 spells CASSESLASMVNEQFF. In nucleotides, the CDR3 is TGCGCCAGCAGTGAGTCTCTAGCGTCAATGGTTAATGAGCAGTTCTTC. The rearrangement uses TRBV10-1 and TRBJ2-1; possibly TRBD2 for D (6 bases). This CDR3 spans 16 amino acids. V dropped 0 bases and J dropped 7 bases, with 16 bases sitting between them. The germline gives CDR1 WNHNN, CDR2 SYGVQD (reference sequence).

This clone appeared a single time. The chain's CDR3 is CASSLDARQAYNEQFF. CDR3 nucleotide sequence: TGCGCCAGCAGCTTGGATGCGCGCCAGGCCTACAATGAGCAGTTCTTC. The chain uses TRBV5-1 and TRBJ2-1; D unclear. V was pared by 0 bases and J by 2 bases, with 12 bases between. CDR3 size: 16 residues. Germline-derived CDR1 and CDR2 are SGHRS and YFSETQ.

This clone has just one count. The chain is built from TRBV11-2 and TRBJ2-2; possibly TRBD1 for D (5 bases). CDR1 and CDR2 from the germline V gene are SGHAT and FQNNGV. The length of the CDR3 is 15 residues. V was trimmed by 5 bases and J by 6 bases, leaving 16 bases between them. Written as DNA, the CDR3 is TGTGCCAGCAGCACGACTTCAGGGTTCTCCGGGGAGCTGTTTTTT. The encoded protein is CASSTTSGFSGELFF.

V is TRBV4-2 and J is TRBJ2-5; 13 nucleotides match TRBD2. Germline assignment: CDR1 LGHNA and CDR2 YNFKEQ. CDR3 length: 15 residues. The junction had 0 bases not matched to a gene; V was cut back by 1 base and J by 4 bases. CDR3 DNA sequence: TGTGCCAGCAGCCAAGGACTAGCGGGGGGAGAGACCCAGTACTTC. It specifies CASSQGLAGGETQYF.

The J gene is TRBJ1-4, the V gene TRBV29-1; 8 bases map to TRBD1. This CDR3 region has 13 residues. Unmatched junction bases numbered 0, after V lost 6 bases and J lost 0 bases. Germline V gene lookup returns CDR1 SQVTM and CDR2 ANQGSEA. In DNA, the CDR3 is TGCAGCGTGGGACAGGCAACTAATGAAAAACTGTTTTTT. As protein: CSVGQATNEKLFF.

This clone has a handful of counts. This chain joins TRBV6-6 and TRBJ1-5, with 7 bases matching TRBD1. CDR1 is MNHNY, CDR2 SVGAGI, per germline (reference sequence). V lost 8 bases, J lost 0 bases, and 10 bases stayed unmatched. There are 16 residues in the CDR3. The CDR3 DNA is TGTGCCAGCTCTTTTGGACAGGCTTATAGCAATCAGCCCCAGCATTTT. Translation gives CASSFGQAYSNQPQHF.

The chain couples TRBV11-2 to TRBJ2-7, with D unclear. In germline, CDR1 is SGHAT, CDR2 FQNNGV. The CDR3 is made up of 14 amino acids. V lost 1 base and J lost 1, with 8 bases in between. CDR3 sequence reads: CASSLGQVSYEQYV. The CDR3 region has the DNA TGTGCCAGCAGCTTAGGTCAGGTTTCCTACGAGCAGTACGTC.

The rearrangement joins TRBV29-1 to TRBJ2-3; TRBD2 aligns across 9 bases. This CDR3 is 15 amino acids long. Germline V gene lookup returns CDR1 SQVTM and CDR2 ANQGSEA. Losses at the gene ends were 3 bases for V and 5 bases for J; bases not matched to a gene: 9. CDR3 sequence: CSVDSGGLTLDTQYF. In DNA, the CDR3 is TGCAGCGTTGATAGCGGGGGCCTGACGCTAGATACGCAGTATTTT.

In DNA form, the CDR3 reads TGTGCCAGCAGCTTAGGTAGCGGGATAGACTCAGATACGCAGTATTTT. Translation gives CASSLGSGIDSDTQYF. The chain joins TRBV7-9 to TRBJ2-3, with TRBD2 identical over 8 bases. CDR1 SEHNR and CDR2 FQNEAQ come from the germline V gene (reference sequence). There are 16 residues in the CDR3. The V and J ends lost 1 base and 4 bases, in that order; junction bases with no gene match: 7.

V is TRBV19 and J is TRBJ1-5; possible D gene TRBD1, 6 bases. The V end was cut by 7 bases, the J end by 0 bases, with 19 bases between. Germline loops: CDR1 LNHDA, CDR2 SQIVND (reference sequence). The CDR3 covers 17 residues. The CDR3 region is CASKSQGRVGSNQPQHF. The CDR3 nucleotides read TGTGCCAGTAAGTCCCAGGGGCGGGTTGGTAGCAATCAGCCCCAGCATTTT.

The V call is TRBV9, the J call TRBJ2-1, with 7 bases aligning to TRBD2. V dropped 0 bases and J dropped 5; count of bases not matched to a gene: 5. This CDR3 contains 15 residues. Germline CDR1 is SGDLS and CDR2 is YYNGEE. This CDR3 reads CASSVAGAGNNEQFF. The CDR3 DNA is TGTGCCAGCAGCGTAGCCGGAGCGGGAAACAATGAGCAGTTCTTC.

The chain recombines TRBV2 with TRBJ2-5; 9 nucleotides line up with TRBD1. The V and J ends lost 6 bases and 4 bases, in that order; junction bases with no gene match: 15. CDR3 length: 17 residues. Germline V gives CDR1 SNHLY, CDR2 FYNNEI. CDR3 loop: CASRVVTTGTGIETQYF. The CDR3 DNA reads TGTGCCAGCAGAGTAGTAACAACCGGGACAGGGATAGAGACCCAGTACTTC.

This chain uses TRBV6-5 with TRBJ2-1; TRBD2 agrees at 8 bases. V shed 2 bases, J shed 8 bases, and the junction held 5 bases outside the gene matches. Germline V lookup: CDR1 MNHEY, CDR2 SVGAGI. This CDR3 region has 14 residues. The CDR3 sequence: CASSYRGRSDEQFF. DNA of the CDR3: TGTGCCAGCAGTTACCGCGGGAGGTCCGATGAGCAGTTCTTC.

The chain recombines TRBV29-1 with TRBJ1-1; no clear D gene. Trimming stripped 2 bases from V and 4 bases from J, with 5 bases between. Germline V gene lookup returns CDR1 SQVTM and CDR2 ANQGSEA. This CDR3 has 11 amino acids. CDR3 sequence: CSVESGTEAFF. The CDR3 DNA follows: TGCAGCGTTGAATCGGGCACTGAAGCTTTCTTT.

V and J are TRBV9 and TRBJ2-2, with a weak D call TRBD2 (5 bases). Germline-derived CDR1 and CDR2 are SGDLS and YYNGEE. The CDR3 extends over 15 amino acids. The V gene lost 0 bases and the J gene lost 2 bases, with 8 bases spanning the gap. Written as DNA, the CDR3 is TGTGCCAGCAGCGTAGGACTACTTAACACCGGGGAGCTGTTTTTT. It is translated as CASSVGLLNTGELFF.